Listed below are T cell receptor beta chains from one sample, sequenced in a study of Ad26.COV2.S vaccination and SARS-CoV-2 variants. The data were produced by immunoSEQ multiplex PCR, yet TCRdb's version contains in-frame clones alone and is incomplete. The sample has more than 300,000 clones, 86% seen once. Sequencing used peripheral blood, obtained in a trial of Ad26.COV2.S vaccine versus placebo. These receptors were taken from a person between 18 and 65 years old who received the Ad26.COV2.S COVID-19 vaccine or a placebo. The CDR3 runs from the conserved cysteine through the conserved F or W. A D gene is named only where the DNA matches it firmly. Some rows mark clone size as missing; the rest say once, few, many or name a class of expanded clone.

CDR3 protein: CASSSVGGTGELFF
CDR3 DNA: TGTGCCAGCAGCTCTGTGGGGGGGACCGGGGAGCTGTTTTTT
D gene: TRBD2
V gene: TRBV11-2
J gene: TRBJ2-2
clone size: .

CDR3 protein: CASSSRRGFEQYF
CDR3 DNA: TGTGCCAGCAGCTCACGCAGGGGGTTCGAGCAGTACTTC
D gene: TRBD1
V gene: TRBV7-2
J gene: TRBJ2-7
clone size: .

CDR3 protein: CASTMQSSNQPQHF
CDR3 DNA: TGTGCCAGCACGATGCAGAGTAGCAATCAGCCCCAGCATTTT
D gene: .
V gene: TRBV2
J gene: TRBJ1-5
clone size: .

CDR3 protein: CASSPGTVFGTEAFF
CDR3 DNA: TGTGCCAGCAGCCCCGGGACCGTTTTTGGGACTGAAGCTTTCTTT
D gene: .
V gene: TRBV6-6
J gene: TRBJ1-1
clone size: .

CDR3 protein: CASSPYLGQGAAEQYF
CDR3 DNA: TGTGCCAGCAGTCCGTACCTTGGACAGGGGGCGGCCGAGCAGTACTTC
D gene: TRBD1
V gene: TRBV27
J gene: TRBJ2-7
clone size: .

CDR3 protein: CASSRQLQETQYF
CDR3 DNA: TGCGCCAGCAGTAGGCAGCTCCAAGAGACCCAGTACTTC
D gene: .
V gene: TRBV10-1
J gene: TRBJ2-5
clone size: .

CDR3 protein: CAILAGGAGGSSYNEQFF
CDR3 DNA: TGTGCCATCTTAGCGGGAGGGGCCGGGGGGAGCTCCTACAATGAGCAGTTCTTC
D gene: TRBD2
V gene: TRBV10-3
J gene: TRBJ2-1
clone size: .

CDR3 protein: CASGSSGDFGTQYF
CDR3 DNA: TGTGCTAGTGGTTCCTCTGGGGACTTTGGGACCCAGTACTTC
D gene: .
V gene: TRBV12-5
J gene: TRBJ2-5
clone size: .

CDR3 protein: CATSAGLAGSYEQYF
CDR3 DNA: TGTGCCACCAGTGCGGGCCTAGCGGGCTCCTACGAGCAGTACTTC
D gene: TRBD2
V gene: TRBV24-1
J gene: TRBJ2-7
clone size: .

CDR3 protein: CASREGGAKETQYF
CDR3 DNA: TGTGCCAGTAGGGAGGGGGGGGCCAAAGAGACCCAGTACTTC
D gene: .
V gene: TRBV19
J gene: TRBJ2-5
clone size: .

CDR3 protein: CASSFTSDSANTGELFF
CDR3 DNA: TGCGCCAGCAGCTTCACCTCGGACAGCGCCAACACCGGGGAGCTGTTTTTT
D gene: .
V gene: TRBV5-1
J gene: TRBJ2-2
clone size: .

CDR3 protein: CASSLGDRVVDTQYF
CDR3 DNA: TGTGCCAGCAGCTTGGGGGACAGGGTTGTAGATACGCAGTATTTT
D gene: TRBD1
V gene: TRBV5-8
J gene: TRBJ2-3
clone size: .

CDR3 protein: CASSQDGQGTYEQYF
CDR3 DNA: TGTGCCAGCAGCCAAGATGGACAGGGGACCTACGAGCAGTACTTC
D gene: TRBD1
V gene: TRBV4-2
J gene: TRBJ2-7
clone size: .

CDR3 protein: CASSLPPGQGGYISAEAFF
CDR3 DNA: TGTGCCAGCAGTTTACCCCCGGGACAGGGGGGATATATTTCGGCTGAAGCTTTCTTT
D gene: TRBD1
V gene: TRBV28
J gene: TRBJ1-1
clone size: .

CDR3 protein: CASSQTGLGSEQYF
CDR3 DNA: TGCGCCAGCAGCCAAACCGGACTAGGTTCCGAGCAGTACTTC
D gene: TRBD2
V gene: TRBV4-1
J gene: TRBJ2-7
clone size: few